The 6 T cell receptor beta chains presented below share a single source sample, sequenced in a study of blood T cells in healthy people across ages. Through a sample-barcoded 5' primer and a J-beta primer mix, a second PCR was run for about 6 to 11 cycles. TCRdb passed the 5' RACE reads through MiXCR, listing each CDR3 protein once. The sample lists approximately 940,000 distinct CDR3 sequences; 40% to 60% were seen once. What was sequenced was blood. The receptors were gathered from a man aged 30 to 45 in good health.

There are many counts of this clonotype. The chain recombines TRBV7-3 with TRBJ1-1; tentative D call: TRBD1 (5 bases). CDR1 is SGHTA, CDR2 FQGTGA, per germline. V lost 1 base, J lost 4 bases, and 16 bases lay in between. This CDR3 is 16 amino acids long. In nucleotides, the CDR3 is TGTGCCAGCAGCTTAAGACCCGTCCCGAGGGGCACTGAAGCTTTCTTT. Translated: CASSLRPVPRGTEAFF.

The chain employs TRBV4-3 and TRBJ1-1; the match to TRBD1 covers 7 bases. This CDR3 comprises 16 residues. Germline V CDR1 and CDR2: LGHNA, YSLEER. V shed 1 base and J 4 bases; nucleotides not matched to a gene: 9. CDR3 sequence reads: CASSQGPGGAFTEAFF. The CDR3 DNA reads TGCGCCAGCAGCCAAGGGCCAGGGGGGGCGTTCACTGAAGCTTTCTTT.

In this sample, this clonotype turned up a few times. This chain joins TRBV20-1 and TRBJ1-1; D remains unclear. Germline CDR1 is DFQATT and CDR2 is SNEGSKA (reference sequence). Trimming stripped 5 bases from V and 1 base from J, with 8 bases between. This CDR3 contains 12 residues. In DNA form, the CDR3 reads TGCAGTGCTCCCCCCCCGAACACTGAAGCTTTCTTT. It yields the protein CSAPPPNTEAFF.

This clonotype showed up just a few times. The chain carries TRBV6-2 or TRBV6-3 and TRBJ2-7; 10 nucleotides agree with TRBD2. Germline CDR1 is MNHEY and CDR2 is SVGEGT. This CDR3 is built from 16 residues. Germline trimming cut 4 bases from V and 2 bases from J; bases unmatched to any gene: 8. CDR3 nucleotides: TGTGCCAGCAGTTGGGGGCTAGCGGGGGACCCCTACGAGCAGTACTTC. It is translated as CASSWGLAGDPYEQYF.

V and J are TRBV20-1 and TRBJ1-2, with TRBD1 as a possible D gene (6 bases). V lost 0 bases, J lost 6 bases, and 14 bases lay in between. Germline CDR1 is DFQATT and CDR2 is SNEGSKA (reference sequence). This CDR3 spans 14 amino acids. The CDR3 loop is CSARDPTGLHGYTF. CDR3 DNA: TGCAGTGCTAGAGATCCCACAGGGTTGCATGGCTACACCTTC.

This chain links TRBV3-1 with TRBJ1-5; D remains ambiguous. The CDR3 runs 16 residues. Germline V gene data show CDR1 as LGHDT and CDR2 as YNNKEL (reference sequence). Trimming stripped 0 bases from V and 3 bases from J, with 12 bases between. This CDR3 is CASSQDAPSLNQPQHF. The DNA of the CDR3 is TGTGCCAGCAGCCAAGATGCCCCGAGTCTCAATCAGCCCCAGCATTTT.